This T cell receptor beta chain came from a study of T cells after somatic rescue of genetic block. J was trimmed by 6 bases and V by 0 bases; bases with no gene match: 6. Germline V lookup: CDR1 GTSNPN, CDR2 SVGIG (reference sequence). The CDR3 totals 14 residues. Sequencing used immunoSEQ multiplex PCR; TCRdb keeps in-frame clones, though not all of them. In the table there are roughly 55,000 clones, roughly 96% of which are singletons. The clonotype comes from a child younger than two. The chain combines TRBV30 with TRBJ1-1; TRBD1 matches 8 bases. The sample taken for sequencing was peripheral blood mononuclear cells (PBMCs). CDR3 sequence reads: CAWSVRQGRAEAFF. DNA for the CDR3: TGTGCCTGGAGTGTAAGACAGGGGAGGGCTGAAGCTTTCTTT.